A selection of T cell receptor beta chains follows, all from one sample in a study of CD8 T cells in ankylosing spondylitis. MiXCR, applied by TCRdb to the 5' RACE reads, yields one record per CDR3 protein. Of more than 200,000 distinct CDR3 sequences listed, 20% to 30% are singletons. The specimen was blood, either unsorted or a sorted T cell fraction (not recorded which). Receptors were obtained from a male donor with ankylosing spondylitis or in good health (not recorded which). The CDR3 runs from the conserved cysteine through the conserved F or W. The D gene is left open where the match is weak. A clone size is listed for some rows: how often the clone was seen (once, few, many), or a class if it is expanded.

DNA,CDR3,J,size,D,length,V
TGTGCCAGCAGTCAAACAGGGGGCTTGGTCACAGATACGCAGTATTTT,CASSQTGGLVTDTQYF,TRBJ2-3,many,TRBD1,16,TRBV28
TGCAGTGCTAGTGAGTCCTACGAGCAGTACTTC,CSASESYEQYF,TRBJ2-7,many,NA,11,TRBV20-1
TGCAGTGCTAGGTACTCGGGTATCGCAGATACGCAGTATTTT,CSARYSGIADTQYF,TRBJ2-3,NA,NA,14,TRBV20-1
TGTGCCAGCAGCCTTATTCAACGTCCTGGTAATGGCTACACCTTC,CASSLIQRPGNGYTF,TRBJ1-2,few,NA,15,TRBV7-9
TGTGCCAGCAGTTTCGGGGTACCAGGAGCGACCTACGAGCAGTACTTC,CASSFGVPGATYEQYF,TRBJ2-7,few,NA,16,TRBV7-8
TGTGCCAGCAGCACCCGGGGACAGGGCGTTGCCTATGGCTACACCTTC,CASSTRGQGVAYGYTF,TRBJ1-2,NA,TRBD1,16,TRBV14
TGCAGCGTATCCCGGGACAGGGATTGGGATACGCAGTATTTT,CSVSRDRDWDTQYF,TRBJ2-3,NA,TRBD1,14,TRBV29-1
TGTGCCAGCAGCTTAAGACTAGCCTTCTACGAGCAGTACTTC,CASSLRLAFYEQYF,TRBJ2-7,many,TRBD2,14,TRBV7-2
TGCAGTGCTAGCGTTGGAGGGGTGGATACGCAGTATTTT,CSASVGGVDTQYF,TRBJ2-3,NA,NA,13,TRBV20-1
TGCAGTGCTAGGGGGATGCAGTATGGCTACACCTTC,CSARGMQYGYTF,TRBJ1-2,many,NA,12,TRBV20-1
TGCAGTGCGGTTGACAGGGGGCGATCCTACGAGCAGTACTTC,CSAVDRGRSYEQYF,TRBJ2-7,few,TRBD1,14,TRBV20-1
TGTGCCAGCAGGAAGGGGGGGGAGCTGTTTTTT,CASRKGGELFF,TRBJ2-2,many,NA,11,TRBV3-1
TGTGCCAGCAGCAACGGGGACCCCTACAATGAGCAGTTCTTC,CASSNGDPYNEQFF,TRBJ2-1,NA,NA,14,TRBV21-1
TGTGCCAGCAGTTGGCCCGGGGGTGGCAAAAACATTCAGTACTTC,CASSWPGGGKNIQYF,TRBJ2-4,few,NA,15,TRBV28
TGTGCCAGCACTGGGGGTACAAACACCGGGGAGCTGTTTTTT,CASTGGTNTGELFF,TRBJ2-2,NA,NA,14,TRBV12-3/TRBV12-4
TGTGCCAGCAGTAACCCCCGGACTAGCGGGGCCTTGACCCAGTACTTC,CASSNPRTSGALTQYF,TRBJ2-5,few,TRBD2,16,TRBV6-2/TRBV6-3
TGCAGTGCTCCGATAGGGCGGACCAACACCGGGGAGCTGTTTTTT,CSAPIGRTNTGELFF,TRBJ2-2,NA,NA,15,TRBV20-1
TGCAGTGGTGGGGCCGGGGATACGCAGTATTTT,CSGGAGDTQYF,TRBJ2-3,many,NA,11,TRBV20-1
TGTGCCAGCTCACTTGAGGGGATGGGAGCTTTCTTT,CASSLEGMGAFF,TRBJ1-1,many,NA,12,TRBV18
TGCAGCGGTGGACAGGGGCGTACAGATACGCAGTATTTT,CSGGQGRTDTQYF,TRBJ2-3,NA,TRBD1,13,TRBV29-1
TGCGCCAGCAGCTTGGCCCTAAATGAGCAGTTCTTC,CASSLALNEQFF,TRBJ2-1,many,NA,12,TRBV5-1
TGTGCCAGCAAGGCCCCCTCCTACAATGAGCAGTTCTTC,CASKAPSYNEQFF,TRBJ2-1,few,NA,13,TRBV6-1